The subject of this entry is one T cell receptor (beta chain). The antigen is unknown. This record comes from a study of glioma-infiltrating T cells after dendritic cell vaccination. From germline, CDR1 is SGHRS and CDR2 YFSETQ. The CDR3 has 16 residues. Trimming took 0 bases from V and 0 from J, leaving 9 bases between them. The data were produced by immunoSEQ multiplex PCR, yet TCRdb's version contains in-frame clones alone and is incomplete. Of fewer than 100,000 clones listed, under 90% are singletons. Study conclusions and caveats: Higher pretreatment TIL content predicted longer progression-free time and survival.

The receptor's source is a human donor with glioblastoma. The V and J genes are TRBV5-1 and TRBJ2-2; unclear D gene. Material: blood, obtained before dendritic cell vaccination. CDR3 DNA sequence: TGCGCCAGCAGCTTGGTTTCAGGCGCGAACACCGGGGAGCTGTTTTTT. It is translated as CASSLVSGANTGELFF.